The 18 T cell receptor beta chains in this list originate from one sample, sequenced in a study of T cell responses to AZD1222 COVID-19 vaccine (dated by TCRdb to 2020 to 2022). The meaning of the sample's time point label: about 28 days (+/-7) after the second vaccine dose. The receptor library was made with the immunoSEQ multiplex PCR assay. Entries here come from immuneACCESS through TCRdb and include only in-frame sequences with V and J called. Some clones fail to appear in such tables; in the studies checked, an unresolved V gene covers under half of the shortfall, and the cause of the remainder is unknown. This sample holds more than 120,000 clones; about 86% were observed only once. About 4.8% of the sample is held by the ten biggest clonotypes. This specimen was peripheral blood, taken 28 days after the second AZD1222 dose. These receptors were taken from an adult who received the AZD1222 COVID-19 vaccine.

This chain uses TRBV6-5 with TRBJ1-1; D remains unclear. The CDR3 has 13 amino acids. The ends were cut back, 6 bases at V and 11 bases at J, with 19 bases in the middle. Germline CDR1 and CDR2: MNHEY and SVGAGI. This CDR3 is CASSPTNSLWAFF. CDR3 DNA sequence: TGTGCCAGCAGCCCGACAAACAGCCTGTGGGCTTTCTTT.

About this clone itself: An end of the junction does not agree with germline; a read error may underlie this. The chain combines TRBV5-6 with TRBJ2-1; no reliable D call. Germline CDR1 and CDR2: SGHDT and YYEEEE. This CDR3 contains 13 residues. CDR3 bases: TGTGCCAGCAGCTTGGCGTCGACCACGAGCTACGTCTTC. It translates to CASSLASTTSYVF.

This clone was seen a handful of times. The rearrangement uses TRBV4-2 and TRBJ2-1; D gene unclear. This CDR3 contains 13 residues. The V gene's germline CDR1 is LGHNA and CDR2 YNFKEQ. With 9 bases removed from V and 0 bases from J, the gap between germline ends came to 9 bases. CDR3 in DNA: TGTGCCAGTAGGCGGCTCTCCTACAATGAGCAGTTCTTC. This translates into CASRRLSYNEQFF.

The chain links TRBV5-6 to TRBJ1-2; 8 nucleotides line up with TRBD1. Per the germline V gene, CDR1 is SGHDT and CDR2 is YYEEEE. This CDR3 has 15 residues. V was clipped by 4 bases and J by 5 bases; unmatched bases: 10. CDR3 region: CASSLGDRTPYGYTF. The CDR3 region has the DNA TGTGCCAGCAGCCTGGGGGACAGGACTCCATATGGCTACACCTTC.

The CDR3 DNA sequence: TGTGCCAGCAGTGCCCCTTCCCCAGGCGAGCAGTACTTC. Translated: CASSAPSPGEQYF. This chain uses TRBV25-1 with TRBJ2-7; D is undetermined. The CDR3 length is 13 residues. V dropped 4 bases and J dropped 6 bases, with 13 bases sitting between them. The germline gives CDR1 MGHDK, CDR2 SYGVNS.

The rearrangement links TRBV5-1 to TRBJ1-6, with 7 bases matching TRBD1. Trimming removed 0 bases from V and 8 bases from J; junction bases left unmatched: 5. This CDR3 region has 15 residues. Germline V gene lookup returns CDR1 SGHRS and CDR2 YFSETQ. The CDR3 coding sequence is TGCGCCAGCAGCTTGGTAACGGGACAGTATTCACCCCTCCACTTT. As protein: CASSLVTGQYSPLHF.

The V call is TRBV13, the J call TRBJ1-5, with D maybe TRBD1 (6 bases). V was trimmed by 0 bases and J by 3 bases, leaving 18 bases between them. There are 18 residues in the CDR3. Germline V CDR1 and CDR2: PRHDT, FYEKMQ (reference sequence). The CDR3 loop is CASSLGSGLGGHNQPQHF. DNA of the CDR3: TGTGCCAGCAGCTTAGGGTCAGGGCTGGGGGGGCACAATCAGCCCCAGCATTTT.

Turning to this clone: Other DNA sequences in the same sample also yield this CDR3. The rearrangement uses TRBV4-1 and TRBJ2-7; 11 nucleotides line up with TRBD2. V shed 2 bases, J shed 1 base, and the junction held 1 base outside the gene matches. The CDR3 loop spans 15 amino acids. Looked up from germline, CDR1 is MGHRA and CDR2 is YSYEKL. This CDR3 is CASSQLAGGSYEQYF. The DNA for the CDR3 is TGCGCCAGCAGCCAACTAGCGGGAGGTTCCTACGAGCAGTACTTC.

V and J are TRBV9 and TRBJ1-1; D is ambiguous. Germline V gene sequence: CDR1 SGDLS, CDR2 YYNGEE. This CDR3 is built from 14 residues. Trimming cost V 4 bases and J 6 bases, with 16 bases left between them. The DNA of the CDR3 is TGTGCCAGCAGCTCTAGGGAGGGTACCCCTGAAGCTTTCTTT. Translated: CASSSREGTPEAFF.

V and J are TRBV7-9 and TRBJ1-3, with D possibly matching TRBD1 (5 bases). The germline gives CDR1 SEHNR, CDR2 FQNEAQ (reference sequence). Trimming took 11 bases from V and 0 from J, leaving 11 bases between them. The CDR3 has 13 residues. CDR3 nucleotides: TGTGCCGGACATAGGGGCTCTGGAAACACCATATATTTT. Translation gives CAGHRGSGNTIYF. The full variable domain, rest sourced from reference TRBV7-9 and TRBJ1-3, is DTGVSQNPRHKITKRGQNVTFRCDPISEHNRLYWYRQTLGQGPEFLTYFQNEAQLEKSRLLSDRFSAERPKGSFSTLEIQRTEQGDSAMYLCAGHRGSGNTIYFGEGSWLTVV.

V is TRBV19 and J is TRBJ2-3; D remains unclear. The CDR3 sequence is 14 residues long. CDR1 LNHDA and CDR2 SQIVND come from the germline V gene (reference sequence). V was pared by 5 bases and J by 2 bases, with 11 bases between. The CDR3, as DNA: TGTGCCAGTAGTCTTGACCGTGACACAGATACGCAGTATTTT. It specifies CASSLDRDTDTQYF.

The rearrangement joins TRBV28 to TRBJ1-4; D is undetermined. Germline-derived CDR1 and CDR2 are MDHEN and SYDVKM. The CDR3 loop spans 11 amino acids. V was trimmed by 3 bases and J by 8 bases, leaving 4 bases between them. In DNA form, the CDR3 reads TGTGCCAGCAGTTTGTGGGAAAAACTGTTTTTT. Its protein is CASSLWEKLFF.

This clone was seen a handful of times. The chain couples TRBV6-9 to TRBJ1-1, with no clear D. The CDR3 is 11 amino acids. V lost 2 bases to trimming and J lost 9 bases, with 7 bases between them. Germline CDR1 is MNHGY and CDR2 is SVAAGI. The CDR3: CASSYKGKAFF. CDR3 sequence (DNA): TGTGCCAGCAGTTATAAAGGGAAAGCTTTCTTT.

This chain connects TRBV30 to TRBJ2-7; possibly TRBD2 for D (5 bases). Germline-derived CDR1 and CDR2 are GTSNPN and SVGIG (reference sequence). The CDR3 totals 11 residues. V was cut by 3 bases and J by 4 bases, with 7 bases left in between. CDR3 sequence reads: CAWRRAYEQYF. The CDR3 bases are TGTGCCTGGAGGAGGGCGTACGAGCAGTACTTC.

The chain joins TRBV7-2 to TRBJ1-2; maybe TRBD1 (6 bases). V shed 9 bases and J shed 1 base, with 15 bases lying between them. Per germline, CDR1 SGHTA and CDR2 FQGNSA. There are 14 residues in the CDR3. The CDR3 coding sequence is TGTGCCAGAACTACTTCGGACAGTAACTATGGCTACACCTTC. It codes for CARTTSDSNYGYTF.

V usage is TRBV30 and J usage is TRBJ1-2; unclear D gene. The CDR3 spans 13 residues. CDR1 is GTSNPN and CDR2 is SVGIG in the germline V gene (reference sequence). Trimming shortened V by 0 bases and J by 4 bases, and 9 bases separated the two germline ends. The CDR3 DNA reads as TGTGCCTGGAGTGTAGGCGGAGGCTATGGCTACACCTTC. Translation: CAWSVGGGYGYTF.

The chain uses TRBV27 and TRBJ1-2; 8 bases are shared with TRBD1. This CDR3 is built from 21 residues. Germline V gene data show CDR1 as MNHEY and CDR2 as SMNVEV (reference sequence). With V trimmed by 2 bases and J by 2 bases, 22 bases remained unmatched. CDR3 coding DNA: TGTGCCAGCAGTTTAATCCCCAATCCCCTGGGACAGGTGACCCTGAACTATGGCTACACCTTC. The encoded protein is CASSLIPNPLGQVTLNYGYTF.

The CDR3, as DNA: TGTGCCAGCAGTGAAGGTAGCGGGCAGTACAATGAGCAGTTCTTC. Translated: CASSEGSGQYNEQFF. This chain links TRBV6-4 with TRBJ2-1; TRBD2 matches at 7 bases. V lost 3 bases, J lost 4 bases, and 6 bases stayed unmatched. The CDR3 length is 15 residues. Germline V gives CDR1 MRHNA, CDR2 SNTAGT.